The clone carrying this T cell receptor beta chain was detected once. The antigen is unknown. With 6 bases removed from V and 9 bases from J, the gap between germline ends came to 14 bases. The CDR3 length is 12 residues. CDR1 and CDR2 (germline): LNHDA, SQIVND (reference sequence). Profiled with immunoSEQ multiplex PCR; TCRdb holds only in-frame clones, not every one. The sample has about 7,700 clones, 86% seen once. These data belong to a study of PD-1 blockade in classical Hodgkin lymphoma. The study's findings and limits: After ASCT, patients who started nivolumab under 1 year later were excluded. Newly diagnosed patients were reported to start with lower TCR diversity than healthy donors.

Relapse after autologous stem cell transplantation occurred in every patient, and brentuximab vedotin exposure varied. With magnetic negative selection, CD4+ T cells were purified from PBMCs that had been thawed. Sequencing used CD4+ T cells from blood, obtained at baseline. The gene calls are TRBV19 and TRBJ2-5; D may be TRBD2 (5 bases). The receptor comes from a human donor with classical Hodgkin lymphoma. CDR3 coding DNA: TGTGCCAGTAGGAGAAGAGACGGGGCCCAGTACTTC. This translates into CASRRRDGAQYF.